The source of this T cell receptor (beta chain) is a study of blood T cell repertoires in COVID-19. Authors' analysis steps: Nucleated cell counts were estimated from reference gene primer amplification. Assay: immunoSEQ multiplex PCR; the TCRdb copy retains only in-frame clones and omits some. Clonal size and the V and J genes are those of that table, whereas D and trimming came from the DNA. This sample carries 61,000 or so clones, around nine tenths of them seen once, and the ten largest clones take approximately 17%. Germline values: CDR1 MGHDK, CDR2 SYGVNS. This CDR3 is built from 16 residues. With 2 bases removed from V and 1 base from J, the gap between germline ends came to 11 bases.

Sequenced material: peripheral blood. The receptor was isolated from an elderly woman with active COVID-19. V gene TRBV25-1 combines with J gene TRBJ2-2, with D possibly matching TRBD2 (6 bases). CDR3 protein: CASSEGGTVNTGELFF. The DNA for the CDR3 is TGTGCCAGCAGTGAAGGGGGGACGGTGAACACCGGGGAGCTGTTTTTT.